What follows is one T cell receptor (beta chain) and its context. What it binds is not known. The sample comes from a study of cytotoxic CD8 clonotypes in ibrutinib-treated CLL. Study-wide results and limits: Exceeding age-matched healthy donors, baseline clonality also tracked the counts of circulating CD8+ T cells.

Sequencing was designed to attain a depth spanning 1 in 200,000 to 1 in 1 million T cells. Here immunoSEQ multiplex PCR was the method, and the copy in TCRdb shows in-frame clones only, minus some. This sample has fewer than 400,000 clones, with 67% found just once. As input for TCR beta libraries, roughly 2.1 micrograms of genomic DNA came from cryopreserved PBMCs. The source was PBMCs, collected after 36 months of ibrutinib treatment. The sequence was obtained from a human donor with chronic lymphocytic leukemia.

CDR3 bases: TGTGCCAGCAGCTCCGGGACTAGCGGGGGGGAAGAGACCCAGTACTTC. Protein product: CASSSGTSGGEETQYF. The rearrangement links TRBV2 to TRBJ2-5; TRBD2 matches 16 bases. The CDR3 spans 16 residues. Germline loops: CDR1 SNHLY, CDR2 FYNNEI. The trim removed 6 bases at V and 3 bases at J, leaving 4 bases unmatched.